This T cell receptor beta chain stems from a study of T cell responses to AZD1222 COVID-19 vaccine. V was clipped by 2 bases and J by 3 bases; unmatched bases: 1. CDR1 is SNHLY, CDR2 FYNNEI, per germline. The CDR3 spans 14 residues. The repertoire was sequenced with immunoSEQ multiplex PCR; TCRdb's copy has only in-frame clones and lacks some. Among around 200,000 clones, 94% were seen once, and the ten largest hold more than 1.5%. The clonotype originates from an adult who received the AZD1222 COVID-19 vaccine. This rearrangement joins TRBV2 to TRBJ1-2, with 9 nucleotides matching TRBD1. Sequencing used peripheral blood, obtained 28 days after the second AZD1222 dose. The DNA of the CDR3 is TGTGCCAGCAGTGAACGGACAGGGGACTATGGCTACACCTTC. As protein: CASSERTGDYGYTF. The full variable domain, rest sourced from reference TRBV2 and TRBJ1-2, is EPEVTQTPSHQVTQMGQEVILRCVPISNHLYFYWYRQILGQKVEFLVSFYNNEISEKSEIFDDQFSVERPDGSNFTLKIRSTKLEDSAMYFCASSERTGDYGYTFGSGTRLTVV.